This T cell receptor beta chain appears in the sequencing data of a study of CXCR3-negative and CXCR3-positive naive CD8 T cells. The study made its TRB cDNA libraries by 5' RACE, adding UMI labels. TCRdb processed the 5' RACE reads again and assigns one entry to each CDR3 protein, with no DNA. This specimen shows about 120,000 distinct CDR3 sequences; the ten leading clones hold approximately 0.29%. There are 15 residues in the CDR3. The V gene's germline CDR1 is MNHNS and CDR2 SASEGT. This sequence was found in a human donor in good health. Some clones in this sample may be carry-over from other donors' samples. The chain links TRBV6-1 to TRBJ2-7; the TRBD1 assignment by TCRdb is unverifiable without DNA. Sequencing was carried out using naive CXCR3- CD8+ T cells from blood. Stated subset: CD45RO-CCR7+CD27+CD95- naive CD8+ T cells lacking CXCR3 (TNR3-). The CDR3 sequence: CASSTGTGGIYEQYF.